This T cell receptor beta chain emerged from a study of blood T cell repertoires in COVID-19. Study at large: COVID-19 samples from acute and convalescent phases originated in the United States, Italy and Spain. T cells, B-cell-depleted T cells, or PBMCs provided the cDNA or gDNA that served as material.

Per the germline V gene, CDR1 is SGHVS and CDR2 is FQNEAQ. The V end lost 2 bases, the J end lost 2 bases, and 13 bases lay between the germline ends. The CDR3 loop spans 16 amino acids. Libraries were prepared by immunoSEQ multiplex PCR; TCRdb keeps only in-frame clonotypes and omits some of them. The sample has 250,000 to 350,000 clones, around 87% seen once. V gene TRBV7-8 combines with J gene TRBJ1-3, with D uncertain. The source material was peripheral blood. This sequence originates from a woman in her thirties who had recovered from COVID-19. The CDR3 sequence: CASSLILVQTGNTIYF. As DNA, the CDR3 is TGTGCCAGCAGCTTAATTCTGGTCCAGACTGGAAACACCATATATTTT.